The clone carrying this T cell receptor beta chain was observed a few times. Its antigen is undetermined. TCRdb re-analysed the 5' RACE reads in MiXCR, keeping a single row per CDR3 protein. The table lists under 300,000 distinct CDR3 sequences, roughly 10% of them singletons. The data belong to a study of T-cell memory formation after mild COVID-19. Overall study context: The study found TCR clusters largely donor specific. Regarding the study as a whole: Pre-infection memory held some responding clones, suggesting pre-existing cross-reactive T cells responded.

The germline V gene has CDR1 SNHLY and CDR2 FYNNEI. V lost 2 bases and J lost 6, with 5 bases in between. This CDR3 has 12 amino acids. The TCR originated in a young man who had mild COVID-19 (a few samples of this study predate the infection). Cell type and time point are not known. Material for sequencing was PBMCs or a T cell subset sorted from them (not recorded which). V usage is TRBV2 and J usage is TRBJ2-4, with D unresolved. This CDR3 reads CASSEFRNIQYF. The DNA for the CDR3 is TGTGCCAGCAGTGAATTCCGAAACATTCAGTACTTC. Drawing the rest from reference TRBV2 and TRBJ2-4, the complete variable domain is EPEVTQTPSHQVTQMGQEVILRCVPISNHLYFYWYRQILGQKVEFLVSFYNNEISEKSEIFDDQFSVERPDGSNFTLKIRSTKLEDSAMYFCASSEFRNIQYFGAGTRLSVL.